The source of this TCR beta chain is a study of tumor and adjacent non-tumor tissue in lung cancer. This sample's RNA came from whole unsorted tissue. This CDR3 has 12 amino acids. The germline gives CDR1 SQVTM, CDR2 ANQGSEA. The V and J ends lost 7 bases and 9 bases respectively, with 18 bases between them. TCRbeta libraries were built with three rounds of nested PCR, modified from ARM-PCR. TCRdb fed the multiplex PCR reads into MiXCR, producing one record per CDR3 protein. The sample yields 120,000 or so distinct CDR3 sequences, nearly 85% seen once. This receptor was taken from a man aged 65 to 85 with non-small cell lung cancer. Sequenced sample: lung tumor tissue. The chain joins TRBV29-1 to TRBJ1-1; D remains unclear. CDR3: CSDVAERHKAFF. Written as DNA, the CDR3 is TGCAGCGATGTGGCGGAGAGGCATAAAGCTTTCTTT.